The clone carrying this T cell receptor (beta chain) occurred many times. Antigen: not known. With 10-nucleotide random UMIs, 5'RACE was used to make the cDNA. Over 180 million TCR-beta sequences from 15-18 subjects came from every sequencing run. TCRdb re-called the 5' RACE reads through MiXCR, storing one row per CDR3 protein. The sample records approximately 50,000 distinct CDR3 sequences, over 5.5% being singletons. The cells used in sorted libraries, CD4+ or CD8+ T cells, numbered some 1 million. The sample originates from a study of neurological immune-mediated disorders. Study conclusions and caveats: The study found no CDR3 amino acid sequences shared by expanded clones across subjects, suggesting private repertoires in all groups.

The sequence derives from a woman aged 18-30 years with multiple sclerosis. The specimen sequenced was CD4+ T cells from blood.

Written as DNA, the CDR3 is TGTGCCAGCAGCAGGGACAGGGCCACAGATACGCAGTATTTT. Protein sequence: CASSRDRATDTQYF. The J gene is TRBJ2-3, the V gene TRBV7-6, with 9 bases matching TRBD1. The CDR3 has 14 amino acids. CDR1 and CDR2 (germline): SGHVS, FNYEAQ. V was pared by 5 bases and J by 2 bases, with 2 bases of the junction left unmatched.